Listed below are T cell receptor beta chains from one sample, sequenced in a study of blood T cells in healthy people across ages. Each CDR3 protein is one row after TCRdb ran MiXCR on the 5' RACE reads. Of 1.5 million to 2 million distinct CDR3 sequences detected, approximately 32% appear once; the ten largest clones hold 11%. Sequencing was done on a sample of blood. The receptors come from a woman aged 25 to 39 in good health. The CDR3 runs from the conserved cysteine through the conserved F or W. Expanded clones are given a class, and other clones once, few, many or no size at all.

clone_size	v_call	j_call	cdr3_aa
NA	TRBV20-1	TRBJ1-5	CSARYEGPSVQPQHF
NA	TRBV4-1	TRBJ2-2	CASSQELTNTGELFF
NA	TRBV6-6	TRBJ2-7	CASSYGMTGLISYEQYF
NA	TRBV9	TRBJ2-1	CASSVELSGRNEQVF
many	TRBV4-1	TRBJ2-7	CASSRGQGGEQYF
few	TRBV10-3	TRBJ2-1	CAISESMVRATYNEQFF
many	TRBV11-2	TRBJ1-2	CASSLEAAGGYTF
NA	TRBV15	TRBJ2-7	CATSRGIPGTGGHEQYF
few	TRBV20-1	TRBJ2-7	CSGSPTGASSYEQYF
NA	TRBV15	TRBJ2-5	CATRPPGREQETQYF
NA	TRBV20-1	TRBJ1-2	CSAFPIGVGIYGYTF
few	TRBV20-1	TRBJ1-4	CSAKGRKEGESNEKLFF
few	TRBV5-1	TRBJ2-7	CASSGDQTTYEQYF
NA	TRBV7-3	TRBJ2-5	CASSLFGTGTEQYF
few	TRBV3-1	TRBJ2-5	CASSPGQVTQETQYF
few	TRBV3-1	TRBJ2-2	CASSQPAGELFF
NA	TRBV3-1	TRBJ1-2	CASSHRGTYGYTF
few	TRBV20-1	TRBJ2-1	CSLLGTSGGNEQFF
few	TRBV12-3/TRBV12-4	TRBJ1-5	CASSSRDSQPQHF
once	TRBV11-2	TRBJ2-1	CASSLDLSRGWLAGGWEQFF
NA	TRBV6-8	TRBJ1-5	CASTLTDPQHF
NA	TRBV4-1	TRBJ2-7	CAGSPVGVNPYEQYF
NA	TRBV10-3	TRBJ1-4	CATSETGIFSSSEKLFF
NA	TRBV20-1	TRBJ2-5	CSAREGRPPETQYF
NA	TRBV3-1	TRBJ2-7	CASSQVETGPYEQYF